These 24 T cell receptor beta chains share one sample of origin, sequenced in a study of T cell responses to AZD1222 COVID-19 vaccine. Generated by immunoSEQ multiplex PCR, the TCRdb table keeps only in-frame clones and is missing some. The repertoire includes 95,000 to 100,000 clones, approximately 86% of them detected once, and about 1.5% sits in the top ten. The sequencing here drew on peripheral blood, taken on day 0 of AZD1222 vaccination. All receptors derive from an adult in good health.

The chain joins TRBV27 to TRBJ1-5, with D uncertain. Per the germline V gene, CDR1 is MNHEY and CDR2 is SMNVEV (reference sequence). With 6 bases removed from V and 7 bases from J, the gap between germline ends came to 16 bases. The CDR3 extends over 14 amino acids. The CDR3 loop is CASSPDGVYQPQHF. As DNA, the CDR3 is TGTGCCAGCAGCCCGGACGGAGTGTACCAGCCCCAGCATTTT.

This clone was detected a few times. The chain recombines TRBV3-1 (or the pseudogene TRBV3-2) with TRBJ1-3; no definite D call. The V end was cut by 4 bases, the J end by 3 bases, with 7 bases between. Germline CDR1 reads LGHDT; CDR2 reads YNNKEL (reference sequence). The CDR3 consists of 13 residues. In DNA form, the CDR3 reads TGTGCCAGCAGCCCCCGGGGTGGAAACACCATATATTTT. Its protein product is CASSPRGGNTIYF.

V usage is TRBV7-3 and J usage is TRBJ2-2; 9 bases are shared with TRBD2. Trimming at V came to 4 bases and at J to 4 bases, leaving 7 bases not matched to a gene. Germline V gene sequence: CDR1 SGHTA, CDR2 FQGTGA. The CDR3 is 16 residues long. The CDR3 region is CASSSRAGGGTGELFF. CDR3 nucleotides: TGTGCCAGCAGCTCAAGAGCGGGAGGTGGCACCGGGGAGCTGTTTTTT.

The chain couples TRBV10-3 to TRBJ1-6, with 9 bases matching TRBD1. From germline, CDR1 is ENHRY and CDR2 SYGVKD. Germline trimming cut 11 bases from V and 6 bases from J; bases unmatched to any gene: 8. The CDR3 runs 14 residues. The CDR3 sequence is CASQGTGINSPLHF. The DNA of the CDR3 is TGTGCCTCCCAGGGGACAGGGATTAATTCACCCCTCCACTTT.

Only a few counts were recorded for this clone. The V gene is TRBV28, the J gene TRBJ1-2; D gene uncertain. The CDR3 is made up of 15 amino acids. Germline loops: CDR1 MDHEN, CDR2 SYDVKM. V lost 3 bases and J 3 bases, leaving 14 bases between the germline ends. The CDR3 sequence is CASSFATAGDYGYTF. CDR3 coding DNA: TGTGCCAGCAGTTTCGCTACGGCCGGTGACTATGGCTACACCTTC.

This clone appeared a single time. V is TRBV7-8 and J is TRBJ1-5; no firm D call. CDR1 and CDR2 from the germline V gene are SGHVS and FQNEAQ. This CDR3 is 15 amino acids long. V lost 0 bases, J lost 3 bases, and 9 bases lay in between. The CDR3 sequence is CASSLAVGFNQPQHF. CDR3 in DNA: TGTGCCAGCAGCTTAGCTGTAGGGTTCAATCAGCCCCAGCATTTT.

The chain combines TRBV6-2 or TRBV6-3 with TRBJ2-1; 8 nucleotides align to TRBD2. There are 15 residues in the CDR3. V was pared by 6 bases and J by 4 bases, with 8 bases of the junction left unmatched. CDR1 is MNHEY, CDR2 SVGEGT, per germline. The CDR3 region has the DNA TGTGCCAGCAGCCACGGGAGGGCCGGGTACAATGAGCAGTTCTTC. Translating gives CASSHGRAGYNEQFF.

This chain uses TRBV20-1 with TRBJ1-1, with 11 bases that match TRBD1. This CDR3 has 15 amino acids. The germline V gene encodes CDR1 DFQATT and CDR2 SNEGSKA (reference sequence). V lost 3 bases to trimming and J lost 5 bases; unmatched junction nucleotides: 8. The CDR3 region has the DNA TGCAGTGCTAGTGGACAGGGGGCTCGGGAGACTGAAGCTTTCTTT. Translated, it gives CSASGQGARETEAFF.

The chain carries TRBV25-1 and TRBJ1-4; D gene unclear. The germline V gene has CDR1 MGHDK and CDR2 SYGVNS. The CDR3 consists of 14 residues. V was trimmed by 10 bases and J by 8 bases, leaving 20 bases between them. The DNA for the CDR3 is TGTGCCACCAGAGGACCCCTCGGTGGCGAAAAACTGTTTTTT. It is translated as CATRGPLGGEKLFF.

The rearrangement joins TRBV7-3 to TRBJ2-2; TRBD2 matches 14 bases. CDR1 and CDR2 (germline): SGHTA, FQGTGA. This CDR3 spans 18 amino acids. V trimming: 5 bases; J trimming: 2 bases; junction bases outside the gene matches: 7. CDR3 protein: CASSGPTSGRANTGELFF. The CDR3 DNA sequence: TGTGCCAGCAGCGGCCCGACTAGCGGGAGGGCCAACACCGGGGAGCTGTTTTTT.

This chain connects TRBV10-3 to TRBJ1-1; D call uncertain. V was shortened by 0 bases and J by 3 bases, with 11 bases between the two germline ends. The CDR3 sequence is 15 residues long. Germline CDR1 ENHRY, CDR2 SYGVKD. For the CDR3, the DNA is TGTGCCATCAGTGAGTCGGAGGGTTTGCACACTGAAGCTTTCTTT. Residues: CAISESEGLHTEAFF.

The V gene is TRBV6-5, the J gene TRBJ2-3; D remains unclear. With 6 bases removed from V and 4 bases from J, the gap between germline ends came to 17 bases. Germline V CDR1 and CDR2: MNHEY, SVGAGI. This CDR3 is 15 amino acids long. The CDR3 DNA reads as TGTGCCAGCAGCCCCGGCACAGCCTACCCAGATACGCAGTATTTT. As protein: CASSPGTAYPDTQYF.

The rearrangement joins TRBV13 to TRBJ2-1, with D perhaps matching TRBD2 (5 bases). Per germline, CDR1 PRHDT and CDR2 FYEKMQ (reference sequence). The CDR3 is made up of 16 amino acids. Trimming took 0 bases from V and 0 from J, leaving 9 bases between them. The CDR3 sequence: CASSLGLGSSYNEQFF. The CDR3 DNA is TGTGCCAGCAGCTTAGGGCTAGGGAGCTCCTACAATGAGCAGTTCTTC.

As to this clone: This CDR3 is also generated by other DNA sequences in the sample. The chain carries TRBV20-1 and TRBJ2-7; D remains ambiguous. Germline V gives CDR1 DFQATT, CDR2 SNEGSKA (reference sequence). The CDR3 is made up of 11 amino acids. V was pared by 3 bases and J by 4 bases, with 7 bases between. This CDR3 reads CSASRGYEQYF. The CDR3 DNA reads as TGCAGTGCTAGTCGCGGTTACGAGCAGTACTTC.

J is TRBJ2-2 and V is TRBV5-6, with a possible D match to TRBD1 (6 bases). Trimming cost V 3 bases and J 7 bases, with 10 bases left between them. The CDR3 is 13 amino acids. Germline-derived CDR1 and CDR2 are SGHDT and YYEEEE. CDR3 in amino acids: CASSWQGIGELFF. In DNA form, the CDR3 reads TGTGCCAGCAGCTGGCAGGGGATCGGGGAGCTGTTTTTT. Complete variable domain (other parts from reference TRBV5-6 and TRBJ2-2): DAGVTQSPTHLIKTRGQQVTLRCSPKSGHDTVSWYQQALGQGPQFIFQYYEEEERQRGNFPDRFSGHQFPNYSSELNVNALLLGDSALYLCASSWQGIGELFFGEGSRLTVL.

The CDR3 spells CASSVEFGGNTEAFF. CDR3 DNA: TGTGCCAGCAGCGTAGAGTTCGGAGGGAACACTGAAGCTTTCTTT. The chain is built from TRBV9 and TRBJ1-1, with D unclear. V lost 0 bases and J lost 1, with 10 bases in between. Germline loops: CDR1 SGDLS, CDR2 YYNGEE. CDR3 size: 15 residues.

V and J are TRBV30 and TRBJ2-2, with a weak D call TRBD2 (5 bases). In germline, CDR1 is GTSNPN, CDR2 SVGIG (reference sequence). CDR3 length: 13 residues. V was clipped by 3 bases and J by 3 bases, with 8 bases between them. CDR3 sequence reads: CAWSGVYTGELFF. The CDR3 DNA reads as TGTGCCTGGAGCGGGGTATACACCGGGGAGCTGTTTTTT.

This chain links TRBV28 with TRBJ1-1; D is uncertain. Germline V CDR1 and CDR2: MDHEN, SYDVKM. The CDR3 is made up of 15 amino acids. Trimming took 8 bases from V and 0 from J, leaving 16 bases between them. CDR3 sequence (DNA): TGTGCCAGCTCCCCGGCTGGACCCATGAACACTGAAGCTTTCTTT. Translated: CASSPAGPMNTEAFF.

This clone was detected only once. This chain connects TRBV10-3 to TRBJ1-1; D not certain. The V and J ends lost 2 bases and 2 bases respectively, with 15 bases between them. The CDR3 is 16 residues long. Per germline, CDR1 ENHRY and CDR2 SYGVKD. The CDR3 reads CAISEPGRGGNTEAFF. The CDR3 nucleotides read TGTGCCATCAGTGAGCCAGGACGGGGTGGAAACACTGAAGCTTTCTTT.

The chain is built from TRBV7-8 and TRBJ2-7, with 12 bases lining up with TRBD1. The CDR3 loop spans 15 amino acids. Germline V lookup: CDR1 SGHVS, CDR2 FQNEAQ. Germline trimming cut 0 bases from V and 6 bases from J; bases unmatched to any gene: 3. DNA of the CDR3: TGTGCCAGCAGCTTAGCCGGGACAGGGGGCGCCGAGCAGTACTTC. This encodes CASSLAGTGGAEQYF.

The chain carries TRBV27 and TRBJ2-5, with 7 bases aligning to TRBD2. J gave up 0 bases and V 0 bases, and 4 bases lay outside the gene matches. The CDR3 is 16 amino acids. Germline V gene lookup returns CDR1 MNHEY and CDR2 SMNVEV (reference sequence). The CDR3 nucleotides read TGTGCCAGCAGTTTATCGACTAGCAGCTACCAAGAGACCCAGTACTTC. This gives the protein CASSLSTSSYQETQYF.

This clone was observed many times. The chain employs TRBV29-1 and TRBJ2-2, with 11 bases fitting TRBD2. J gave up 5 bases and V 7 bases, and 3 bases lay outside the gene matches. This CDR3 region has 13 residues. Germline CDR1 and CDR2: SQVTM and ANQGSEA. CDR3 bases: TGCAGCGCCGGGACTAGCGGAACCGGGGAGCTGTTTTTT. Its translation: CSAGTSGTGELFF.

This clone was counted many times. Here the CDR3 DNA reads TGTGCCAGCAGTGTACAGGGCTATAATTCACCCCTCCACTTT. Translated, it gives CASSVQGYNSPLHF. The chain uses TRBV27 and TRBJ1-6, with D perhaps TRBD1 (6 bases). V was trimmed by 5 bases and J by 3 bases, leaving 8 bases between them. Germline values: CDR1 MNHEY, CDR2 SMNVEV (reference sequence). The CDR3 is 14 residues long.

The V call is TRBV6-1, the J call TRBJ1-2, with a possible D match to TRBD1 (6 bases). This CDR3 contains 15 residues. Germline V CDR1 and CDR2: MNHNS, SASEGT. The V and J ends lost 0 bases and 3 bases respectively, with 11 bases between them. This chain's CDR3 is CASSEALQGDYGYTF. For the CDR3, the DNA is TGTGCCAGCAGTGAAGCCTTACAGGGTGACTATGGCTACACCTTC.